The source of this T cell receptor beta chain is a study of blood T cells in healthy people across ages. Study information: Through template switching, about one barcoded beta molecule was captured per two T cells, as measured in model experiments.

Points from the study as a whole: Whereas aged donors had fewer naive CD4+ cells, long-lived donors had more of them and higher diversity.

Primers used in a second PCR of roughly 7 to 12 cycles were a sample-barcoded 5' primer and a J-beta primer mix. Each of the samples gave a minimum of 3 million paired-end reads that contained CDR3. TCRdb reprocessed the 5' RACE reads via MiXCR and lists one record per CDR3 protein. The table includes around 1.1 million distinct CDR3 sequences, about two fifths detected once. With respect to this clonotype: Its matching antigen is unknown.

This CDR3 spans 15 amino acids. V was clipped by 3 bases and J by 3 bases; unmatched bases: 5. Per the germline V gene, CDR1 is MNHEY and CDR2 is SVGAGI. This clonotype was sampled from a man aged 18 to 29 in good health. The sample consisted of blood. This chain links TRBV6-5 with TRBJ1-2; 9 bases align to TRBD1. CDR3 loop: CASSYLTGGDYGYTF. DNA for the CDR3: TGTGCCAGCAGTTATTTAACAGGGGGCGACTATGGCTACACCTTC.